This is a list of T cell receptor beta chains from one sample in a study of blood T cell repertoires in COVID-19. The protocol was immunoSEQ multiplex PCR, while the TCRdb copy is restricted to in-frame clones and leaves out a portion. This repertoire shows some 26,000 clones, around 85% found once; its top ten account for under 60%. The sample consisted of peripheral blood. Every receptor here comes from a man between 45 and 60 years old with active or convalescent COVID-19. Both conserved end residues are trimmed from each CDR3. Clone size, where shown, is once, few, many, or a class for clones that have expanded.

clone size	J gene	V gene	CDR3 protein
.	TRBJ1-5	TRBV25-1	ASSESSPRVGNQPQH
.	TRBJ2-1	TRBV15	ASSIFLDNEQF
once	TRBJ2-1	TRBV5-6	ASSSGLAGLGEQF
.	TRBJ1-1	TRBV27	ASSLFSRQGVMNTEAF
few	TRBJ1-3	TRBV6-6	ASSYPQGLSGNTIY
.	TRBJ2-3	TRBV5-4	ASSPTLADTQY
.	TRBJ1-4	TRBV19	ASSLDRSGKEKLF
once	TRBJ2-5	TRBV2	ASSGLDSIETQY
once	TRBJ2-7	TRBV3-1/TRBV3-2	ASSQVALASSYEQY
.	TRBJ2-7	TRBV5-4	ASSRGTAQPYEQY
.	TRBJ1-5	TRBV6-5	ASSPQGNQPQH
.	TRBJ2-7	TRBV9	ASSPGGGAFPEQY
.	TRBJ1-5	TRBV7-9	ASSSLTGQPQH
once	TRBJ1-2	TRBV5-1	ASSSGTGNYGYT
.	TRBJ1-4	TRBV13	ASRFGAGNEKLF
.	TRBJ2-7	TRBV9	ASSAPGTALHEQY
.	TRBJ2-2	TRBV15	ATTKGWGGSNLPGELF
.	TRBJ2-2	TRBV10-3	ASSGSRGVGELF
.	TRBJ1-5	TRBV7-2	ASSPRSEQPQH
.	TRBJ2-1	TRBV24-1	ATQGAGTGGGEQF
.	TRBJ1-6	TRBV5-4	ASSSVDRGRNSPLH
.	TRBJ2-5	TRBV6-1	ASSEVRDSLQKETQY
.	TRBJ1-3	TRBV30	ASFGNTIY
.	TRBJ2-1	TRBV5-5	ASSFTEQSSYNEQF
few	TRBJ2-5	TRBV7-9	ASSPQRETQY
few	TRBJ1-2	TRBV28	ASRLDTGYGYT
once	TRBJ2-5	TRBV4-2	ASSGTGGSSAQY
.	TRBJ2-5	TRBV13	ASSPPERGIGETQY
.	TRBJ2-7	TRBV3-1/TRBV3-2	ASSSMGQGVYEQY
.	TRBJ2-2	TRBV6-1	ASRERQAPNTGELF
.	TRBJ2-1	TRBV4-1	ASSDGQNNEQF
.	TRBJ2-1	TRBV4-1	ASSLSARNEQF
.	TRBJ2-1	TRBV5-1	ASSLFASSYNEQF
.	TRBJ2-2	TRBV28	ASSQTSGGGELF
.	TRBJ1-6	TRBV7-3	ASSLRGGDSYNSPLH
few	TRBJ2-3	TRBV11-2	ASSFDWDTQY
few	TRBJ2-7	TRBV27	ASSPGTSGSEQY
medium-sized	TRBJ2-7	TRBV7-3	ASSLAPGGPDEQY
few	TRBJ2-7	TRBV18	ASSPRQGAYEQY